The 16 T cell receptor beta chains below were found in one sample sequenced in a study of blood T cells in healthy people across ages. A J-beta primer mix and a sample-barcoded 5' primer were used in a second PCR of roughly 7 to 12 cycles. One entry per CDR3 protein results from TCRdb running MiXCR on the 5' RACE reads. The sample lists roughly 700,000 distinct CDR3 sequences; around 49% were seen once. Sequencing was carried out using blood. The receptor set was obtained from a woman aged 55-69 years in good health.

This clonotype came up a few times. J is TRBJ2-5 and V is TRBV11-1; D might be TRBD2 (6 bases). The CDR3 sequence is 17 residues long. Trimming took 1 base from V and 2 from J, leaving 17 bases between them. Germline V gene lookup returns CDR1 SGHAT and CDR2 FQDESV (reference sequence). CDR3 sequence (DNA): TGTGCCAGCAGCTTAGGCGGGGATCGGGTTTGGCAAGAGACCCAGTACTTC. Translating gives CASSLGGDRVWQETQYF.

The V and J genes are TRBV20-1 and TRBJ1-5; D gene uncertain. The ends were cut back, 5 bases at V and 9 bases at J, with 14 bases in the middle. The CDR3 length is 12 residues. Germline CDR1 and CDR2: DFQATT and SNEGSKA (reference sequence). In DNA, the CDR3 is TGCAGTGCTCTCACACCGGCGGGGCCCCAGCATTTT. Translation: CSALTPAGPQHF.

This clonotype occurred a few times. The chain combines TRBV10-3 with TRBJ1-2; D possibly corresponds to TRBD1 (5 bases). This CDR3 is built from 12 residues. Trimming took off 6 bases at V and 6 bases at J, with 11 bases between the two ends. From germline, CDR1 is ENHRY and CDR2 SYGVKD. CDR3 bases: TGTGCCATCAGCGCCCCCAGGGATGGCTACACCTTC. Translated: CAISAPRDGYTF.

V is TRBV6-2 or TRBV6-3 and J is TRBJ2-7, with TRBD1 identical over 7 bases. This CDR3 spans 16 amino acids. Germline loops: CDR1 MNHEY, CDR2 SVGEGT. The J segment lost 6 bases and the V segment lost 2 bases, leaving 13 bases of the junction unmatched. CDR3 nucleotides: TGTGCCAGCAGTTACCCTTACGCCGGACAGGCGGGCGAGCAGTACTTC. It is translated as CASSYPYAGQAGEQYF.

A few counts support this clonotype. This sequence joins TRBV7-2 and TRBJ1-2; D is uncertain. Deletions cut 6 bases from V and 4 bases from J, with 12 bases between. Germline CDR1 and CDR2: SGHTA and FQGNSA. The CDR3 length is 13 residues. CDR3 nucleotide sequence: TGTGCCAGCAGTCGACGGCAGCCCTATGGCTACACCTTC. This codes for CASSRRQPYGYTF.

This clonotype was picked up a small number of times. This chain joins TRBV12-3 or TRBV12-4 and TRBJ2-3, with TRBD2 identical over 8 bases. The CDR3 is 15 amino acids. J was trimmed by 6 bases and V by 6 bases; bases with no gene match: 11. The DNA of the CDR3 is TGTGCCAGCAGGTCCCCGAGCGGGAGTATGGATACGCAGTATTTT. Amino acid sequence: CASRSPSGSMDTQYF.

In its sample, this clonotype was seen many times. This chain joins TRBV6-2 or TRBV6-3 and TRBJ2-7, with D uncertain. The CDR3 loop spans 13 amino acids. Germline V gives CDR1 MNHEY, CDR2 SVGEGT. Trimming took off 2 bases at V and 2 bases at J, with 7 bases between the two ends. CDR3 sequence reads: CASSYEQTYEQYF. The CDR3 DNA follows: TGTGCCAGCAGTTACGAACAGACCTACGAGCAGTACTTC.

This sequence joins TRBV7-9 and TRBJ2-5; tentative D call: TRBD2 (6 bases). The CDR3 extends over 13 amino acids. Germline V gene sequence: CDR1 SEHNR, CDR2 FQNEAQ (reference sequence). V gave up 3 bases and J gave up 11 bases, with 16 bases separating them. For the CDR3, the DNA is TGTGCCAGCAGCTTCCCAGGCTTTCGGGGGCAGTACTTC. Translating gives CASSFPGFRGQYF.

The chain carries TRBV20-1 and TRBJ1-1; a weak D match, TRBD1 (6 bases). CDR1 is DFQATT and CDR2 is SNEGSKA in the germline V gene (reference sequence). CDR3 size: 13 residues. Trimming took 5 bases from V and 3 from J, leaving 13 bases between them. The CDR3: CSASSTGYTEAFF. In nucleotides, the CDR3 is TGCAGTGCTTCCTCGACAGGATACACTGAAGCTTTCTTT.

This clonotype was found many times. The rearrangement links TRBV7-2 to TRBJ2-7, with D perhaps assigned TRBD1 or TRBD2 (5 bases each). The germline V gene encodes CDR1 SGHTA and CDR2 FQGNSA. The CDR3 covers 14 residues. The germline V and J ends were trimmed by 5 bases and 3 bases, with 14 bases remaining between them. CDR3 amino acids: CASSPRDGVYEQYF. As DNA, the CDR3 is TGTGCCAGCAGCCCTAGGGACGGAGTCTACGAGCAGTACTTC.

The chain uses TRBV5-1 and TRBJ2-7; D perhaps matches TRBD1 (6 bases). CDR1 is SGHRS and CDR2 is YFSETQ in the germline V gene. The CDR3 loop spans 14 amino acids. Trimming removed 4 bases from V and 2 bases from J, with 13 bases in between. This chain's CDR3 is CASSPQGYTYEQYF. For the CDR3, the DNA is TGCGCCAGCAGCCCACAGGGTTATACCTACGAGCAGTACTTC.

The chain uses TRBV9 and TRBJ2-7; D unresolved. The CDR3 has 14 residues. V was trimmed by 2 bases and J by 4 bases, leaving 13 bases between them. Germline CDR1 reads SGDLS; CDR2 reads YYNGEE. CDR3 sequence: CASSVGGGEYEQYF. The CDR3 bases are TGTGCCAGCAGCGTCGGCGGCGGAGAATACGAGCAGTACTTC.

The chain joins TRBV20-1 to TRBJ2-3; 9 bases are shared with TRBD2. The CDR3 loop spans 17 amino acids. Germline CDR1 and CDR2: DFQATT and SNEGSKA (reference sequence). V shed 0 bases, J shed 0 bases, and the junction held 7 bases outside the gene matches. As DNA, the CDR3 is TGCAGTGCTAGAGATCCGTGGCTAGCGGGAAGCACAGATACGCAGTATTTT. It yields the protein CSARDPWLAGSTDTQYF.

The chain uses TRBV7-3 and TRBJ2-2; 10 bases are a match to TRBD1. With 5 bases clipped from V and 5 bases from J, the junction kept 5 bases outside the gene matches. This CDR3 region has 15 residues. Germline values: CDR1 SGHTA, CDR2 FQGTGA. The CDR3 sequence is CASSKRTGGTGELFF. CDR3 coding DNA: TGTGCCAGCAGCAAACGGACAGGGGGGACCGGGGAGCTGTTTTTT.

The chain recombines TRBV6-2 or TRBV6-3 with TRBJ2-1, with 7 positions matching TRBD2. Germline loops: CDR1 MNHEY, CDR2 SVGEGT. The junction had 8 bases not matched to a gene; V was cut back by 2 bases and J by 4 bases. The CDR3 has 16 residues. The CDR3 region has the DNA TGTGCCAGCAGTTACACGGTTGGCGGGAGATACAATGAGCAGTTCTTC. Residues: CASSYTVGGRYNEQFF.

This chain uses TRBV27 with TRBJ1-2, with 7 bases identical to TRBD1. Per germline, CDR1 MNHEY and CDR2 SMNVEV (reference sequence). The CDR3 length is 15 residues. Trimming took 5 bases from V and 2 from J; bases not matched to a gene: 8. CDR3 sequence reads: CASSPWDRINYGYTF. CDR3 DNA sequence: TGTGCCAGCAGTCCGTGGGACAGAATAAACTATGGCTACACCTTC.